This TCR beta chain was retrieved from a study of long-term antiretroviral therapy in people with HIV (dated by TCRdb to 2021 to 2024). For context, the study as a whole: The earliest samples were collected about a decade before the 2015 WHO recommendation for immediate ART, when ART was typically delayed until CD4 counts fell. Among the roughly 30 participants with HIV, eleven were female. A retrospective serial study tested whether changes in peripheral blood TRB repertoire composition and diversity were associated with ART initiation and durable HIV suppression. The cohort contributed under 200 cryopreserved PBMC samples from around 33 adults with confirmed HIV infection, collected serially over a mean of approximately six years (range 1-12). No cross-contamination during QIAcube processing turned up in test extractions that ran a monoclonal T-cell line alongside about 35 polyclonal samples.

Overall study outcomes, separate from this receptor: The samples were dated from 2004 to 2017, and the ART regimens that were used may be less effective than current ART regimens. Owing to limited PBMC availability, only the TCR beta chain was sequenced, without alpha chain pairing. Because pre-ART samples had limited cell numbers, unsorted PBMC were profiled rather than sorted CD4+ and CD8+ T cells. Inferences about post-ART repertoire changes are limited because no data were available on ART adherence, viral resistance or therapy changes. Starting ART was linked to a significant rise in TRB diversity, yet even with long-term ART the diversity remained significantly lower than in transplant donor controls. Expanded TRB clones identified before ART initiation dominated the repertoire at all time points, although this dominance fluctuated and declined in many PLHIV after ART. Compared with controls, HIV repertoires had narrower CDR3 length ranges, and the network structure pointed to an antigen-experienced repertoire that shifted only slightly toward naive after ART.

Participants were included only if at least one PBMC sample before ART initiation and at least two post-ART samples were available. Treatment was received in the United States of America by all participants with HIV. Cryopreserved samples of about 0.95-11 million PBMC were thawed and washed before DNA extraction. At the time of the earliest PBMC sample, participants with HIV were aged between roughly 20 and 54 years. PBMC samples were contributed by each participant from 1-4 timepoints before ART initiation and 2-8 timepoints after ART initiation, with a median of 7 samples. Serial HIV viral load, CD4+ T-cell count, ART history and demographic data were obtained for every participant. Genomic DNA was extracted from unsorted PBMC with a Qiagen kit on a QIAcube, processed in batches of 12 samples. This clone occurred once. Its specific antigen is unknown. Germline is not matched at one junction end, which may reflect a read error.

Measured from the cysteine to the phenylalanine, the CDR3 is 13 residues long. Only CDR3 DNA is held: 39 bases, read in frame from base 1. CDR1 and CDR2, per the germline V gene (reference sequence), are GTSNPN and SVGIG. The immunoSEQ hsTCRB v3.0 assay was used at survey level resolution for TRB variable region sequencing. The target sequencing depth for TRB was about 35,000-50,000 T-cell genomes per sample. Pooled TRB libraries were sequenced on an Illumina MiSeq with a v3 150-cycle kit. The study's own analysis went as follows. Analysis of repertoires was carried out in R inside a reproducible Nextflow workflow spanning QC, data transformation and analysis. LymphoSeq2, an R package for exploring AIRR-Seq data, was used to implement custom analyses. Four samples that yielded fewer than 5000 total TRB sequences were excluded, so that 150 to 200 HIV repertoires were analyzed. Of the roughly 180 retained HIV repertoires, about 60 were collected before and around 130 after ART initiation. Repertoires were downsampled to 5000 TRB nucleotide sequences, and summary statistics were averaged over 100 downsampling iterations. TRB sequences were retained for analysis only if CDR3 regions of at least seven amino acids were present. A Shannon entropy-derived clonality score and the Gini coefficient were used to measure diversity. Repertoire networks linked the top 5000 CDR3 amino acid sequences whenever two sequences differed by an edit distance of one. Antigen specificity groups and MHC restriction were predicted for TRB CDR3 amino acid sequences with GLIPH2. Known CMV, EBV, HIV or tissue antigen associations were flagged by matching CDR3 amino acid sequences against VDJdb and McPAS-TCR. Pre-ART, post-ART and control groups were compared with Wilcoxon signed-rank tests and Holm-Bonferroni correction. TCRdb stores this immuneACCESS table with in-frame sequences only. Part of the clones is absent; in the studies checked, under half of the shortfall reflects unresolved V genes, and no reason is known for the rest. V and J calls and clone size are copied from that table; D and trimming were computed from the DNA. The sample yields about 26,000 clones; roughly 87% were counted once. The biggest ten clones account for 5.5% to 6% of the sample.

The sample here was unsorted PBMCs, taken 1.1 years before starting antiretroviral therapy. The V and J segments used are TRBV30 and TRBJ1-3, with the D gene uncertain. The sequence came from a woman aged 25 to 39 with HIV. This receptor has the CDR3 CAWSAYSGDTIYF. DNA sequence: TGTGCCTGGAGTGCCTATTCTGGAGACACCATATATTTT.